The 13 T cell receptor beta chains in this list originate from one sample, sequenced in a study of T cell responses to AZD1222 COVID-19 vaccine. TCRdb's copy holds only in-frame clones and misses some; the assay was immunoSEQ multiplex PCR. The profile shows about 130,000 clones, 88% of them singletons. Sequences were derived from peripheral blood, sampled on day 0 of MenACWY control vaccination. The receptors were gathered from an adult in good health.

The chain couples TRBV10-3 to TRBJ2-1, with TRBD2 as a possible D gene (5 bases). The CDR3 covers 15 residues. Trimming removed 2 bases from V and 2 bases from J, with 10 bases in between. Germline V gene data show CDR1 as ENHRY and CDR2 as SYGVKD. Written as DNA, the CDR3 is TGTGCCATCAGTGAGCTAGAGGGCGCCTACAATGAGCAGTTCTTC. It is translated as CAISELEGAYNEQFF.

V usage is TRBV28 and J usage is TRBJ1-1, with D possibly matching TRBD1 (5 bases). Between the trimmed V and J ends, which lost 5 bases and 5 bases, there was a span of 18 bases. The CDR3 runs 15 residues. Germline assignment: CDR1 MDHEN and CDR2 SYDVKM. The CDR3 reads CASSPGLGGGTEAFF. The CDR3, as DNA: TGTGCCAGCAGTCCAGGACTCGGGGGTGGAACTGAAGCTTTCTTT.

The CDR3 spells CASSQHSGRNNSPLHF. The CDR3 bases are TGTGCCAGCAGCCAACACTCGGGACGCAATAATTCACCCCTCCACTTT. The J gene is TRBJ1-6, the V gene TRBV3-1 (or the pseudogene TRBV3-2); a weak D match, TRBD1 (5 bases). This CDR3 is 16 amino acids long. V dropped 2 bases and J dropped 5 bases, with 13 bases sitting between them. The germline V gene encodes CDR1 LGHDT and CDR2 YNNKEL (reference sequence).

The rearrangement joins TRBV29-1 to TRBJ2-1; TRBD2 agrees at 9 bases. This CDR3 contains 14 residues. Germline V gives CDR1 SQVTM, CDR2 ANQGSEA. Trimming took 7 bases from V and 5 from J; bases not matched to a gene: 9. CDR3 sequence: CSGLSGSFDNEQFF. In DNA form, the CDR3 reads TGCAGCGGCCTTAGCGGGAGTTTTGACAATGAGCAGTTCTTC.

The chain uses TRBV27 and TRBJ1-3; a possible D gene is TRBD1 (6 bases). The V gene's germline CDR1 is MNHEY and CDR2 SMNVEV (reference sequence). Trimming shortened V by 2 bases and J by 2 bases, and 10 bases separated the two germline ends. The CDR3 covers 15 residues. The CDR3 DNA is TGTGCCAGCAGTTTAAGGGGGGGCCCTGGAAACACCATATATTTT. Protein sequence: CASSLRGGPGNTIYF.

This chain connects TRBV5-4 to TRBJ2-7; 9 bases agree with TRBD1. J lost 0 bases, V lost 2 bases, and 3 bases had no gene match. There are 15 residues in the CDR3. The germline V gene has CDR1 SGHNT and CDR2 YYREEE (reference sequence). As DNA, the CDR3 is TGTGCCAGCAGCTTCGACAGGGGGAACTCCTACGAGCAGTACTTC. This gives the protein CASSFDRGNSYEQYF.

This chain connects TRBV5-1 to TRBJ2-7; the match to TRBD2 covers 12 bases. V lost 4 bases, J lost 4 bases, and 12 bases stayed unmatched. The CDR3 spans 17 residues. Germline V gene sequence: CDR1 SGHRS, CDR2 YFSETQ. Here the CDR3 reads CASSATSGSRKDYEQYF. CDR3 DNA: TGCGCCAGCAGCGCGACTAGCGGGAGTCGAAAAGATTACGAGCAGTACTTC.

This chain links TRBV7-9 with TRBJ2-2, with D possibly TRBD1 on 6 matching bases. The V end was cut by 6 bases, the J end by 4 bases, with 21 bases between. Germline lookup yields CDR1 SEHNR and CDR2 FQNEAQ (reference sequence). This CDR3 region has 17 residues. The CDR3 reads CASRLSPQGIRTGELFF. CDR3 nucleotide sequence: TGTGCCAGCAGGTTGTCACCCCAGGGGATTCGCACCGGGGAGCTGTTTTTT.

This chain uses TRBV5-4 with TRBJ2-3; no clear D gene. The CDR3 extends over 14 amino acids. CDR1 SGHNT and CDR2 YYREEE come from the germline V gene (reference sequence). V was cut by 0 bases and J by 1 base, with 6 bases left in between. This CDR3 is CASSLDSGTDTQYF. The CDR3 region has the DNA TGTGCCAGCAGCTTGGACAGCGGCACAGATACGCAGTATTTT. Combining the CDR3 with reference TRBV5-4 and TRBJ2-3 gives the whole variable domain ETGVTQSPTHLIKTRGQQVTLRCSSQSGHNTVSWYQQALGQGPQFIFQYYREEENGRGNFPPRFSGLQFPNYSSELNVNALELDDSALYLCASSLDSGTDTQYFGPGTRLTVL.

The chain links TRBV30 to TRBJ2-7; D remains unclear. This CDR3 contains 13 residues. Per the germline V gene, CDR1 is GTSNPN and CDR2 is SVGIG (reference sequence). V lost 1 base and J 6 bases, leaving 13 bases between the germline ends. CDR3 residues: CAWSELRMGEQYF. The CDR3 nucleotides read TGTGCCTGGAGTGAGTTGAGGATGGGCGAGCAGTACTTC.

This chain connects TRBV3-1 (or the pseudogene TRBV3-2) to TRBJ2-3; a weak D match, TRBD2 (6 bases). This CDR3 is 15 amino acids long. Germline CDR1 and CDR2: LGHDT and YNNKEL (reference sequence). V was pared by 7 bases and J by 8 bases, with 22 bases between. The CDR3 DNA follows: TGTGCCAGCAACCGTGCGGGACTCCCCGATTTTACGCAGTATTTT. Its protein product is CASNRAGLPDFTQYF.

The rearrangement uses TRBV28 and TRBJ1-1; the D gene is possibly TRBD1 (6 bases). In germline, CDR1 is MDHEN, CDR2 SYDVKM. V lost 1 base and J lost 5, with 14 bases in between. The CDR3 consists of 15 residues. CDR3 residues: CASSLYGTGRTEAFF. CDR3 nucleotide sequence: TGTGCCAGCAGTTTATACGGTACAGGGAGAACTGAAGCTTTCTTT.

CDR3 in amino acids: CASSPGGQATSYEQYF. The CDR3 bases are TGTGCCAGCTCACCAGGAGGACAGGCTACATCCTACGAGCAGTACTTC. This chain connects TRBV18 to TRBJ2-7; 7 bases are a match to TRBD1. Germline lookup yields CDR1 KGHSH and CDR2 LQKENI. The CDR3 length is 16 residues. V lost 2 bases and J lost 1; bases outside the gene matches: 8.